The 8 T cell receptor beta chains given below trace back to one sample, sequenced in a study of OX40 agonist ivuxolimab in advanced cancers. Sequencing was performed with immunoSEQ multiplex PCR; in TCRdb, only in-frame clones are kept and a portion is missing. The data contain about 64,000 clones, 84% of them singletons. Sequenced material: CD4+ or CD8+ T cells sorted from blood, taken in a trial of the OX40 agonist ivuxolimab. Source of these receptors: an adult with an advanced solid tumor such as melanoma, head and neck, liver or kidney cancer.

This chain joins TRBV4-3 and TRBJ1-2, with 7 bases lining up with TRBD1. CDR1 is LGHNA, CDR2 YSLEER, per germline. The CDR3 extends over 16 amino acids. V shed 0 bases, J shed 5 bases, and the junction held 9 bases outside the gene matches. CDR3 region: CASSQDYRQGGYGYTF. The CDR3 DNA reads as TGCGCCAGCAGCCAAGATTATCGACAGGGAGGGTATGGCTACACCTTC.

The rearrangement joins TRBV6-6 to TRBJ1-1; 9 nucleotides align to TRBD1. The germline V gene has CDR1 MNHNY and CDR2 SVGAGI (reference sequence). The CDR3 is 15 amino acids. The trim removed 4 bases at V and 4 bases at J, leaving 7 bases unmatched. The CDR3 DNA reads as TGTGCCAGCAGTTCGCGGGGACAGGGATCCACTGAAGCTTTCTTT. Protein product: CASSSRGQGSTEAFF.

The chain is built from TRBV15 and TRBJ1-4; D is undetermined. CDR1 is LNHNV, CDR2 YYDKDF, per germline (reference sequence). This CDR3 is 13 amino acids long. Trimming cost V 4 bases and J 10 bases, with 13 bases left between them. The CDR3 spells CATSIRSRGKLFF. CDR3 nucleotides: TGTGCCACCAGCATAAGGTCCCGGGGAAAACTGTTTTTT. Full variable domain (rest looked up from reference TRBV15 and TRBJ1-4): DAMVIQNPRYQVTQFGKPVTLSCSQTLNHNVMYWYQQKSSQAPKLLFHYYDKDFNNEADTPDNFQSRRPNTSFCFLDIRSPGLGDTAMYLCATSIRSRGKLFFGSGTQLSVL.

The chain links TRBV7-2 to TRBJ1-1; D is uncertain. There are 16 residues in the CDR3. Germline V gene data show CDR1 as SGHTA and CDR2 as FQGNSA. With 5 bases removed from V and 4 bases from J, the gap between germline ends came to 20 bases. The CDR3 region is CASSTRALLPTTEAFF. DNA for the CDR3: TGTGCCAGCAGCACCCGGGCCCTCTTACCCACCACTGAAGCTTTCTTT.

V and J are TRBV19 and TRBJ2-4, with TRBD2 as a possible D gene (5 bases). V lost 5 bases and J lost 2, with 10 bases in between. The germline V gene encodes CDR1 LNHDA and CDR2 SQIVND (reference sequence). The CDR3 spans 14 residues. CDR3 sequence (DNA): TGTGCCAGTAGTCATCCGGGGTCCAAAAACATTCAGTACTTC. Protein product: CASSHPGSKNIQYF.

This chain connects TRBV7-3 to TRBJ2-2, with TRBD2 as a possible D gene (6 bases). V gave up 0 bases and J gave up 2 bases, with 13 bases separating them. Germline V gives CDR1 SGHTA, CDR2 FQGTGA. This CDR3 is 17 amino acids long. Written as DNA, the CDR3 is TGTGCCAGCAGCTTAACCGGCGCGGGAATCAACACCGGGGAGCTGTTTTTT. As protein: CASSLTGAGINTGELFF.

This clone was picked up a small number of times. The rearrangement uses TRBV7-2 and TRBJ1-3; D uncertain. CDR3 length: 14 residues. Germline V gene data show CDR1 as SGHTA and CDR2 as FQGNSA. The V end was cut by 4 bases, the J end by 4 bases, with 11 bases between. The CDR3 region has the DNA TGTGCCAGCAGCTCCCCCGGGAGGGGAAACACCATATATTTT. It yields the protein CASSSPGRGNTIYF. The full variable domain, completed using reference TRBV7-2 and TRBJ1-3, is GAGVSQSPSNKVTEKGKDVELRCDPISGHTALYWYRQSLGQGLEFLIYFQGNSAPDKSGLPSDRFSAERTGGSVSTLTIQRTQQEDSAVYLCASSSPGRGNTIYFGEGSWLTVV.

V and J are TRBV5-5 and TRBJ2-7; D is possibly TRBD2 (6 bases). The CDR3 is 13 amino acids. The germline V gene has CDR1 SGHKS and CDR2 YYEKEE (reference sequence). Trimming pared 0 bases from V and 6 bases from J, leaving 10 bases between. The CDR3, as DNA: TGTGCCAGCAGCTTGGCCGCGGGGAGCGAGCAGTACTTC. Protein sequence: CASSLAAGSEQYF.